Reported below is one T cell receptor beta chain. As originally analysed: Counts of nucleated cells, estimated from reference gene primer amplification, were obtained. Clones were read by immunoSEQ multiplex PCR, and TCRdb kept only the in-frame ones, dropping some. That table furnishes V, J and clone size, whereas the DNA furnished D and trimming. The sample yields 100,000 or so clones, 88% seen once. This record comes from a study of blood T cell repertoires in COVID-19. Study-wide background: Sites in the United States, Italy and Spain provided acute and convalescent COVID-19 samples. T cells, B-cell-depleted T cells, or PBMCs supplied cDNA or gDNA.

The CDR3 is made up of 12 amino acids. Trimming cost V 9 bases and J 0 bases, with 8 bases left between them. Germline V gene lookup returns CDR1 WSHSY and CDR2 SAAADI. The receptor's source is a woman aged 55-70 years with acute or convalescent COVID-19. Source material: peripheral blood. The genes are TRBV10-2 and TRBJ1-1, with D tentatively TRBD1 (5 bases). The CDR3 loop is CASRGVNTEAFF. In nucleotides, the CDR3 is TGCGCCAGTCGGGGGGTGAACACTGAAGCTTTCTTT.